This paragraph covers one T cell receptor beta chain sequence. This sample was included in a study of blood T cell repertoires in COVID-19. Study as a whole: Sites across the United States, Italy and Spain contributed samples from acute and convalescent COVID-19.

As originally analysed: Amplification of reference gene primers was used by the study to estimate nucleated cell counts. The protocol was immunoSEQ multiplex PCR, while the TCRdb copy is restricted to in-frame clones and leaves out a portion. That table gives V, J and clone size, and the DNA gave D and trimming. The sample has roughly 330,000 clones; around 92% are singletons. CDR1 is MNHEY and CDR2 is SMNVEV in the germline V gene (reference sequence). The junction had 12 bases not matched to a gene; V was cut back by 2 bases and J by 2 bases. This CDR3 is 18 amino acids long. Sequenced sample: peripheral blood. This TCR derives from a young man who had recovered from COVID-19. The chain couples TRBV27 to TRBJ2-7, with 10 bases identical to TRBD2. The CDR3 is CASSLRGTSGDGAYEQYF. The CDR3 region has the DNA TGTGCCAGCAGTTTACGGGGAACTAGCGGGGACGGTGCCTACGAGCAGTACTTC.